This T cell receptor beta chain was retrieved from a study of cytomegalovirus exposure and HLA in healthy donors. The V gene lost 0 bases and the J gene lost 7 bases, with 16 bases spanning the gap. Germline V gene sequence: CDR1 MNHNS, CDR2 SASEGT. CDR3 length equals 16 residues. The PCR made use of 60 Vbeta and 13 Jbeta primers. Sequenced by immunoSEQ multiplex PCR; TCRdb stores in-frame clones only, minus some. The table for this sample gives about 84,000 clones. The specimen sequenced was PBMCs. This TCR came from a man between 50 and 59 years old in good health and CMV-seronegative. This sequence joins TRBV6-1 and TRBJ1-5, with TRBD1 as a possible D gene (5 bases). The chain's CDR3 is CASSEALNSGDQPQHF. The CDR3, as DNA: TGTGCCAGCAGTGAAGCCTTGAACAGCGGGGACCAGCCCCAGCATTTT.